Below are 28 T cell receptor beta chains sequenced from a single sample in a study of technical replicates of blood from a handful of donors. Assay used: immunoSEQ multiplex PCR; TCRdb lists only in-frame clones, some missing. The profile covers about 64,000 clones, with around nine tenths appearing a single time and about 4.8% taken by the ten largest. The sequencing input was PBMCs. These receptors all come from a human donor in good health. Some clones in this sample may be carry-over from other donors' samples.

The rearrangement links TRBV12-5 to TRBJ2-5; D might be TRBD2 (5 bases). V dropped 1 base and J dropped 6 bases, with 9 bases sitting between them. CDR3 length: 13 residues. Germline V lookup: CDR1 LGHNT, CDR2 FRNRAP. CDR3 region: CASGLDSGKTQYF. In DNA, the CDR3 is TGTGCTAGTGGTTTGGACAGCGGAAAGACCCAGTACTTC.

V gene TRBV5-1 combines with J gene TRBJ2-3; 7 bases align to TRBD1. The CDR3 is 16 amino acids. Looked up from germline, CDR1 is SGHRS and CDR2 is YFSETQ. V lost 3 bases to trimming and J lost 3 bases; unmatched junction nucleotides: 10. This chain's CDR3 is CASSWRVTGLTDTQYF. The CDR3 DNA reads TGCGCCAGCAGCTGGCGTGTGACAGGGTTGACAGATACGCAGTATTTT.

This chain connects TRBV13 to TRBJ2-1; 8 bases align to TRBD1. The length of the CDR3 is 16 residues. Trimming at V came to 5 bases and at J to 3 bases, leaving 9 bases not matched to a gene. Germline CDR1 and CDR2: PRHDT and FYEKMQ (reference sequence). Here the CDR3 DNA reads TGTGCCAGCAGCCTCCGCCCGGGACAGGTCTACAATGAGCAGTTCTTC. Its translation: CASSLRPGQVYNEQFF.

The rearrangement uses TRBV20-1 and TRBJ2-1, with D possibly being TRBD2 (5 bases). The CDR3 totals 11 residues. Trimming took 5 bases from V and 7 from J, leaving 9 bases between them. Germline CDR1 is DFQATT and CDR2 is SNEGSKA (reference sequence). CDR3 protein: CSAYSGNEQFF. The CDR3, as DNA: TGCAGTGCTTACTCGGGGAATGAGCAGTTCTTC.

This clone has just a few counts. V is TRBV7-3 and J is TRBJ1-3; D is unclear. Trimming pared 1 base from V and 4 bases from J, leaving 5 bases between. From germline, CDR1 is SGHTA and CDR2 FQGTGA. The length of the CDR3 is 13 residues. CDR3 nucleotide sequence: TGTGCCAGCAGCTTAAGCGCCGGAAACACCATATATTTT. It codes for CASSLSAGNTIYF.

The rearrangement uses TRBV10-3 and TRBJ2-6; 7 nucleotides align to TRBD2. The CDR3 consists of 17 residues. The trim removed 4 bases at V and 2 bases at J, leaving 8 bases unmatched. The germline V gene encodes CDR1 ENHRY and CDR2 SYGVKD. The CDR3 nucleotides read TGTGCCATCAGTGCGGCTGGGAGGGATGCTGGGGCCAACGTCCTGACTTTC. Translated, it gives CAISAAGRDAGANVLTF.

The chain is built from TRBV6-1 and TRBJ2-3; D possibly corresponds to TRBD2 (5 bases). The V gene lost 1 base and the J gene lost 0 bases, with 8 bases spanning the gap. The CDR3 sequence is 15 residues long. The germline gives CDR1 MNHNS, CDR2 SASEGT. The CDR3 region is CASSEDPGSTDTQYF. CDR3 sequence (DNA): TGTGCCAGCAGTGAAGATCCGGGGAGCACAGATACGCAGTATTTT.

Turning to this clone: A junction boundary mismatches the germline segment, possibly from a read error. This chain joins TRBV7-8 and TRBJ1-3, with a possible D match to TRBD1 (5 bases). The CDR3 covers 14 residues. CDR1 SGHVS and CDR2 FQNEAQ come from the germline V gene. CDR3 residues: CASSSGTAGNTIYF. CDR3 DNA sequence: TGTGCCAGCAGTTCTGGGACTGCTGGGAACACCATATATTTT.

The V and J genes are TRBV11-2 and TRBJ2-5, with 15 nucleotides matching TRBD2. Trimming at V came to 5 bases and at J to 2 bases, leaving 9 bases not matched to a gene. Germline CDR1 reads SGHAT; CDR2 reads FQNNGV. The CDR3 is 18 amino acids. In nucleotides, the CDR3 is TGTGCCAGCAGCCAGAGGACTAGCGGGAGGGCCTATCAAGAGACCCAGTACTTC. This encodes CASSQRTSGRAYQETQYF. Using reference TRBV11-2 and TRBJ2-5 for the parts outside the CDR3, the full variable domain is EAGVAQSPRYKIIEKRQSVAFWCNPISGHATLYWYQQILGQGPKLLIQFQNNGVVDDSQLPKDRFSAERLKGVDSTLKIQPAKLEDSAVYLCASSQRTSGRAYQETQYFGPGTRLLVL.

The CDR3 region is CAISTTGDGDTIYF. CDR3 nucleotides: TGTGCCATCAGCACAACAGGGGATGGGGACACCATATATTTT. This chain joins TRBV10-3 and TRBJ1-3; 7 bases fit TRBD1. Germline CDR1 ENHRY, CDR2 SYGVKD. V shed 6 bases, J shed 8 bases, and the junction held 10 bases outside the gene matches. CDR3 length: 14 residues.

The table lists this clone with a few counts. This chain connects TRBV6-1 to TRBJ1-5, with TRBD1 matching 7 bases. The CDR3 totals 14 residues. J gave up 2 bases and V 10 bases, and 8 bases lay outside the gene matches. Germline loops: CDR1 MNHNS, CDR2 SASEGT. CDR3 protein: CATTTGLRNQPQHF. CDR3 nucleotides: TGTGCCACCACGACAGGGCTACGCAATCAGCCCCAGCATTTT.

This clone was observed once. The chain combines TRBV28 with TRBJ1-2; D is unresolved. V was trimmed by 7 bases and J by 0 bases, leaving 15 bases between them. The CDR3 covers 15 residues. CDR1 MDHEN and CDR2 SYDVKM come from the germline V gene. The CDR3, as DNA: TGTGCCAGCAACGAGGGAATACTCGCTAACTATGGCTACACCTTC. Translating gives CASNEGILANYGYTF.

The chain couples TRBV1 to TRBJ2-1; the D call of TRBD2 is as the table states it, not checked on the DNA. TRBV1 is a listed pseudogene. The CDR3 is 18 amino acids. CDR3 in DNA: TGCACCAGCAGCCAAGATTCCAGGGCTAGCGGAAACTACAATGAGCAGTTCTTC. It yields the protein CTSSQDSRASGNYNEQFF.

Only one count was recorded for this clone. CDR3 protein: CAWRRVSGNEKLFF. CDR3 nucleotides: TGTGCCTGGAGGAGGGTTTCGGGTAATGAAAAACTGTTTTTT. The chain recombines TRBV30 with TRBJ1-4; D is unresolved. Germline-derived CDR1 and CDR2 are GTSNPN and SVGIG (reference sequence). The CDR3 has 14 amino acids. Trimming took 3 bases from V and 4 from J, leaving 12 bases between them.

The table lists this clone with a count of one. The chain combines TRBV4-1 with TRBJ2-5; D unclear. Germline loops: CDR1 MGHRA, CDR2 YSYEKL. Deletions cut 1 base from V and 1 base from J, with 16 bases between. The CDR3 runs to 17 residues. DNA of the CDR3: TGCGCCAGCAGCCAAGGAGAGGCGAATATGCTCCAAGAGACCCAGTACTTC. It is translated as CASSQGEANMLQETQYF.

This clone came up a few times. The chain uses TRBV6-6 and TRBJ2-2; D ambiguous. The CDR3 totals 12 residues. From germline, CDR1 is MNHNY and CDR2 SVGAGI (reference sequence). The V and J ends lost 5 bases and 4 bases respectively, with 5 bases between them. Here the CDR3 reads CASSLSTGELFF. CDR3 DNA: TGTGCCAGCAGTCTCAGCACCGGGGAGCTGTTTTTT.

The V gene is TRBV7-2, the J gene TRBJ2-7, with TRBD2 matching over 7 bases. In germline, CDR1 is SGHTA, CDR2 FQGNSA. The junction had 2 bases not matched to a gene; V was cut back by 5 bases and J by 7 bases. This CDR3 has 11 residues. This CDR3 is CASSPGLEQYF. The CDR3 DNA reads as TGTGCCAGCAGCCCGGGACTAGAGCAGTACTTC. Based on the CDR3 plus reference TRBV7-2 and TRBJ2-7, the full variable domain is GAGVSQSPSNKVTEKGKDVELRCDPISGHTALYWYRQSLGQGLEFLIYFQGNSAPDKSGLPSDRFSAERTGGSVSTLTIQRTQQEDSAVYLCASSPGLEQYFGPGTRLTVT.

The chain couples TRBV2 to TRBJ2-5; D is unresolved. CDR1 SNHLY and CDR2 FYNNEI come from the germline V gene. The CDR3 runs to 9 residues. The germline V and J ends were trimmed by 8 bases and 11 bases, with 9 bases remaining between them. The DNA of the CDR3 is TGTGCCAGCGGGCCACGTCAGTACTTC. Translating gives CASGPRQYF.

The chain carries TRBV11-3 and TRBJ2-7, with TRBD2 matching over 7 bases. The V segment lost 5 bases and the J segment 7 bases; nucleotides outside the gene matches: 8. The CDR3 length is 13 residues. CDR1 and CDR2 from the germline V gene are SGHNT and YENEEA. CDR3 region: CASSPAGSKEQYF. The CDR3 DNA sequence: TGTGCCAGCAGCCCAGCGGGATCGAAGGAGCAGTACTTC.

The chain recombines TRBV19 with TRBJ1-1; D unclear. CDR3 length equals 14 residues. V was shortened by 3 bases and J by 0 bases, with 8 bases between the two germline ends. Germline V gives CDR1 LNHDA, CDR2 SQIVND (reference sequence). Here the CDR3 reads CASSMEEMNTEAFF. As DNA, the CDR3 is TGTGCCAGTAGTATGGAGGAGATGAACACTGAAGCTTTCTTT.

This chain joins TRBV2 and TRBJ1-5, with D unresolved. CDR1 is SNHLY, CDR2 FYNNEI, per germline. The CDR3 is 14 residues long. V gave up 0 bases and J gave up 4 bases, with 7 bases separating them. In DNA, the CDR3 is TGTGCCAGCAGTGAAGCGTTCGGGAATCAGCCCCAGCATTTT. This codes for CASSEAFGNQPQHF.

Here the CDR3 reads CASRLAGETQYF. The CDR3 DNA sequence: TGTGCCAGCAGACTAGCGGGAGAGACCCAGTACTTC. This sequence joins TRBV7-2 and TRBJ2-5; 9 bases match TRBD2. Germline V gene data show CDR1 as SGHTA and CDR2 as FQGNSA. V dropped 6 bases and J dropped 4; count of bases not matched to a gene: 0. The CDR3 extends over 12 amino acids.

This clone was seen only once. The chain combines TRBV5-1 with TRBJ2-5; 11 positions agree with TRBD1. This CDR3 contains 15 residues. J was trimmed by 5 bases and V by 4 bases; bases with no gene match: 7. CDR1 SGHRS and CDR2 YFSETQ come from the germline V gene. CDR3 DNA: TGCGCCAGCAGCAAGGGACAGGGGGGGTCGGAGACCCAGTACTTC. This gives the protein CASSKGQGGSETQYF.

The rearrangement links TRBV7-3 to TRBJ2-7, with D possibly being TRBD2 (6 bases). The CDR3 is 14 amino acids. The germline gives CDR1 SGHTA, CDR2 FQGTGA. V lost 5 bases, J lost 3 bases, and 14 bases lay in between. CDR3 in amino acids: CASSLRPGDYEQYF. The CDR3 DNA sequence: TGTGCCAGCAGCCTTCGGCCGGGGGACTACGAGCAGTACTTC. The full variable domain, with the rest looked up from reference TRBV7-3 and TRBJ2-7, is GAGVSQTPSNKVTEKGKYVELRCDPISGHTALYWYRQSLGQGPEFLIYFQGTGAADDSGLPNDRFFAVRPEGSVSTLKIQRTERGDSAVYLCASSLRPGDYEQYFGPGTRLTVT.

The rearrangement links TRBV7-8 to TRBJ2-3, with 11 bases fitting TRBD2. Germline lookup yields CDR1 SGHVS and CDR2 FQNEAQ. The junction had 5 bases not matched to a gene; V was cut back by 6 bases and J by 0 bases. This CDR3 has 16 residues. Written as DNA, the CDR3 is TGTGCCAGCAGGCCGACTAGCGGGGTCAGCACAGATACGCAGTATTTT. Translated: CASRPTSGVSTDTQYF.

J is TRBJ2-1 and V is TRBV5-6, with 8 bases lining up with TRBD2. J was trimmed by 2 bases and V by 1 base; bases with no gene match: 2. The CDR3 runs to 15 residues. Germline V gene data show CDR1 as SGHDT and CDR2 as YYEEEE. DNA for the CDR3: TGTGCCAGCAGCTTGCAACTAGCGGCCTACAATGAGCAGTTCTTC. Protein: CASSLQLAAYNEQFF.

The rearrangement uses TRBV6-1 and TRBJ2-3; 9 bases fit TRBD2. Germline assignment: CDR1 MNHNS and CDR2 SASEGT. The CDR3 spans 14 residues. Trimming removed 8 bases from V and 0 bases from J; junction bases left unmatched: 3. This CDR3 reads CASYTSGSTDTQYF. The CDR3 DNA is TGTGCCAGCTATACTAGCGGGAGCACAGATACGCAGTATTTT.

This chain joins TRBV4-3 and TRBJ2-3; perhaps TRBD1 as D (5 bases). The germline V and J ends were trimmed by 4 bases and 6 bases, with 11 bases remaining between them. The germline V gene encodes CDR1 LGHNA and CDR2 YSLEER. This CDR3 has 13 amino acids. The CDR3 loop reads CASSRDRQDTQYF. The CDR3 nucleotides read TGCGCCAGCAGCCGCGACCGACAGGATACGCAGTATTTT.